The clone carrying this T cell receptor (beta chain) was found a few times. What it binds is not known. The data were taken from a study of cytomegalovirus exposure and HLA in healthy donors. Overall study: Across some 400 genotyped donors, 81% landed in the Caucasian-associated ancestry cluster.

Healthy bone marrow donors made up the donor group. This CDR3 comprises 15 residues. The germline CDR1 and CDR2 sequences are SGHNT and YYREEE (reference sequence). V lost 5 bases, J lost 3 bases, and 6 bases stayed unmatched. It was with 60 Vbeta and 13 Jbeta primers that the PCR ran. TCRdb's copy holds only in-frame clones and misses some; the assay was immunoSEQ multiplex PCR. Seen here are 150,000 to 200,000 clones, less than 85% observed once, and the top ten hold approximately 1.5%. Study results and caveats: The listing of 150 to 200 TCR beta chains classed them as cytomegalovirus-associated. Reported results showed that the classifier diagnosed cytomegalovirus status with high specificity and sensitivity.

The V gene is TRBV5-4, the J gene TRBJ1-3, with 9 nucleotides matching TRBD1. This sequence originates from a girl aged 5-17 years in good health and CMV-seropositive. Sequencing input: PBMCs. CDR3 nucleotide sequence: TGTGCCAGCAGGCCGACAGGGGGTCTTGGAAACACCATATATTTT. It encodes CASRPTGGLGNTIYF.